Each of the 15 T cell receptor beta chains below was sequenced from the same sample in a study of cytomegalovirus exposure and HLA in healthy donors. Both 60 Vbeta primers and 13 Jbeta primers went into the PCR. Some clones are missing from TCRdb's copy, which holds only in-frame ones; the method was immunoSEQ multiplex PCR. The table records approximately 150,000 clones, around 75% of them present only once. Material: PBMCs. These receptors came from a human donor in good health.

The CDR3 loop reads CASSLGGRAGQFYEQYF. CDR3 in DNA: TGTGCCAGCAGCTTAGGGGGAAGGGCAGGACAGTTCTACGAGCAGTACTTC. The genes are TRBV7-2 and TRBJ2-7; tentatively, D is TRBD1 (6 bases). CDR3 length equals 17 residues. Germline lookup yields CDR1 SGHTA and CDR2 FQGNSA. Between the trimmed V and J ends, which lost 1 base and 3 bases, there was a span of 19 bases.

The rearrangement joins TRBV2 to TRBJ2-1, with 8 bases lining up with TRBD2. Germline V CDR1 and CDR2: SNHLY, FYNNEI. The CDR3 covers 14 residues. J was trimmed by 7 bases and V by 6 bases; bases with no gene match: 8. CDR3 sequence: CASRTGLAGNEQFF. Written as DNA, the CDR3 is TGTGCCAGCAGAACCGGGTTAGCGGGGAATGAGCAGTTCTTC.

The chain couples TRBV15 to TRBJ2-6, with D tentatively TRBD1 (6 bases). Germline V gene sequence: CDR1 LNHNV, CDR2 YYDKDF (reference sequence). The CDR3 totals 18 residues. The ends were cut back, 0 bases at V and 2 bases at J, with 14 bases in the middle. The CDR3 nucleotides read TGTGCCACCAGCAGAGACAGGGGTGCGTACGCTGGGGCCAACGTCCTGACTTTC. It translates to CATSRDRGAYAGANVLTF. Full variable domain (outside the CDR3, taken from reference TRBV15 and TRBJ2-6): DAMVIQNPRYQVTQFGKPVTLSCSQTLNHNVMYWYQQKSSQAPKLLFHYYDKDFNNEADTPDNFQSRRPNTSFCFLDIRSPGLGDTAMYLCATSRDRGAYAGANVLTFGAGSRLTVL.

The V gene is TRBV19, the J gene TRBJ2-6; D might be TRBD1 (5 bases). The V gene's germline CDR1 is LNHDA and CDR2 SQIVND (reference sequence). CDR3 size: 14 residues. Trimming left V 4 bases short and J 2 bases short, with 6 bases between. The CDR3 loop is CASSKGAGANVLTF. The DNA for the CDR3 is TGTGCCAGTAGTAAAGGGGCTGGGGCCAACGTCCTGACTTTC.

A note on this clone: Mismatch with germline at one junction end may stem from a read error. This chain joins TRBV7-9 and TRBJ2-5, with D perhaps matching TRBD2 (6 bases). This CDR3 is 15 amino acids long. In germline, CDR1 is SEHNR, CDR2 FQNEAQ (reference sequence). The chain's CDR3 is CSSSLALGGQETQYF. CDR3 in DNA: TGTTCCAGCAGCTTAGCGCTGGGAGGTCAAGAGACCCAGTACTTC.

V usage is TRBV5-6 and J usage is TRBJ1-1; D may be TRBD1 (5 bases). This CDR3 region has 17 residues. V lost 2 bases to trimming and J lost 4 bases, with 21 bases between them. CDR1 is SGHDT, CDR2 YYEEEE, per germline. The CDR3 protein is CASSFLQETVLVTEAFF. CDR3 coding DNA: TGTGCCAGCAGCTTTCTCCAGGAGACAGTTTTGGTCACTGAAGCTTTCTTT. The full variable domain, its missing parts supplied by reference TRBV5-6 and TRBJ1-1, is DAGVTQSPTHLIKTRGQQVTLRCSPKSGHDTVSWYQQALGQGPQFIFQYYEEEERQRGNFPDRFSGHQFPNYSSELNVNALLLGDSALYLCASSFLQETVLVTEAFFGQGTRLTVV.

The chain recombines TRBV7-2 with TRBJ2-5; 7 bases are shared with TRBD1. V gave up 1 base and J gave up 2 bases; unmatched junction bases: 1. CDR3 length: 14 residues. Germline lookup yields CDR1 SGHTA and CDR2 FQGNSA. This CDR3 reads CASSLEGAQETQYF. CDR3 bases: TGTGCCAGCAGCTTAGAGGGGGCACAAGAGACCCAGTACTTC.

This clone has just a few counts. The chain recombines TRBV5-4 with TRBJ1-2; perhaps TRBD1 as D (6 bases). Germline V lookup: CDR1 SGHNT, CDR2 YYREEE (reference sequence). This CDR3 spans 15 amino acids. V was clipped by 3 bases and J by 2 bases, with 14 bases between them. CDR3 region: CASSSGQSINYGYTF. CDR3 DNA: TGTGCCAGCAGCTCGGGACAATCTATAAACTATGGCTACACCTTC.

As regards this clone: The junction does not match germline at one end; this may be a read error. The chain recombines TRBV29-1 with TRBJ1-2; D is possibly TRBD1 (5 bases). The CDR3 runs 14 residues. Germline assignment: CDR1 SQVTM and CDR2 ANQGSEA. The DNA for the CDR3 is TGCAGCGTTGAGGAGGGCACAGGACGGTATGGCTACCCCTTC. This codes for CSVEEGTGRYGYPF.

The chain uses TRBV27 and TRBJ2-7; perhaps TRBD2 as D (5 bases). The CDR3 has 14 residues. Trimming removed 0 bases from V and 5 bases from J, with 11 bases in between. Germline V gene lookup returns CDR1 MNHEY and CDR2 SMNVEV (reference sequence). DNA for the CDR3: TGTGCCAGCAGTTTATCTTCAGGACTTAACGAGCAGTACTTC. This sequence encodes CASSLSSGLNEQYF.

Only one count was recorded for this clone. V is TRBV4-2 and J is TRBJ2-3; D unresolved. Between the trimmed V and J ends, which lost 4 bases and 2 bases, there was a span of 10 bases. Looked up from germline, CDR1 is LGHNA and CDR2 is YNFKEQ. The CDR3 consists of 14 residues. CDR3 sequence (DNA): TGTGCCAGCAGCCGAGTTATCGTCACAGATACGCAGTATTTT. Protein: CASSRVIVTDTQYF.

This clone was recorded only once. This chain joins TRBV2 and TRBJ2-5; TRBD2 matches at 10 bases. Trimming removed 5 bases from V and 4 bases from J; junction bases left unmatched: 7. Germline CDR1 reads SNHLY; CDR2 reads FYNNEI. This CDR3 comprises 15 residues. DNA of the CDR3: TGTGCCAGCAGTACTAGCGGGGCGCGGTCAGAGACCCAGTACTTC. It translates to CASSTSGARSETQYF. The variable domain in full, completed from reference TRBV2 and TRBJ2-5, reads EPEVTQTPSHQVTQMGQEVILRCVPISNHLYFYWYRQILGQKVEFLVSFYNNEISEKSEIFDDQFSVERPDGSNFTLKIRSTKLEDSAMYFCASSTSGARSETQYFGPGTRLLVL.

The chain joins TRBV6-5 to TRBJ2-1; D is unclear. The V end was cut by 0 bases, the J end by 3 bases, with 3 bases between. The CDR3 runs 13 residues. Looked up from germline, CDR1 is MNHEY and CDR2 is SVGAGI. The CDR3 region has the DNA TGTGCCAGCAGTTACTCACTCTACAATGAGCAGTTCTTC. This translates into CASSYSLYNEQFF.

V usage is TRBV18 and J usage is TRBJ2-5, with 9 bases that match TRBD1. V lost 4 bases and J lost 5; bases outside the gene matches: 8. CDR1 and CDR2 from the germline V gene are KGHSH and LQKENI. This CDR3 spans 15 amino acids. Here the CDR3 DNA reads TGTGCCAGCTCACTACGGGACAGGGCAGGGGAGACCCAGTACTTC. It encodes CASSLRDRAGETQYF.

This chain links TRBV7-9 with TRBJ1-1; D is unclear. The CDR3 is 13 amino acids. V lost 5 bases, J lost 4 bases, and 11 bases lay in between. CDR1 SEHNR and CDR2 FQNEAQ come from the germline V gene (reference sequence). CDR3 amino acids: CASSGGVGTEAFF. The CDR3 DNA reads as TGTGCCAGCAGCGGAGGAGTGGGCACTGAAGCTTTCTTT.